These 28 T cell receptor beta chains originate from one sample sequenced in a study of blood T cell repertoires in COVID-19. TCRdb keeps only in-frame clones here, not all; method: immunoSEQ multiplex PCR. The sample yields about 50,000 clones, 65% to 90% seen once. Sequenced input: peripheral blood. The receptor set was obtained from a human donor in a cohort sampled during active COVID-19.

CDR3 in amino acids: CASSVGSGWVNTEAFF. CDR3 bases: TGTGCCAGCAGCGTAGGGTCAGGGTGGGTGAACACTGAAGCTTTCTTT. The gene calls are TRBV9 and TRBJ1-1, with TRBD1 as a possible D gene (5 bases). V lost 0 bases, J lost 0 bases, and 12 bases lay in between. The CDR3 totals 16 residues. Germline V CDR1 and CDR2: SGDLS, YYNGEE.

V and J are TRBV6-5 and TRBJ2-2, with TRBD1 as a possible D gene (5 bases). Germline loops: CDR1 MNHEY, CDR2 SVGAGI. V gave up 2 bases and J gave up 5 bases, with 12 bases separating them. The CDR3 extends over 15 amino acids. CDR3 nucleotide sequence: TGTGCCAGCAGTTACGGGCAGGGAAGGACCGGGGAGCTGTTTTTT. This sequence encodes CASSYGQGRTGELFF.

This clone showed up many times. This rearrangement joins TRBV4-1 to TRBJ2-3; 7 bases are shared with TRBD1. The CDR3 length is 14 residues. V lost 1 base to trimming and J lost 13 bases; unmatched junction nucleotides: 11. Germline assignment: CDR1 MGHRA and CDR2 YSYEKL. CDR3 sequence (DNA): TGCGCCAGCAGCCAAGGAAGCAGGGGGATAGGGAAGTATTTT. It yields the protein CASSQGSRGIGKYF.

The V and J genes are TRBV13 and TRBJ2-4, with D perhaps TRBD2 (6 bases). The CDR3 runs 14 residues. With 6 bases removed from V and 10 bases from J, the gap between germline ends came to 19 bases. Per germline, CDR1 PRHDT and CDR2 FYEKMQ (reference sequence). CDR3 coding DNA: TGTGCCAGCAGGCCGGCGGGACGGAACAGGATTCAGTACTTC. This codes for CASRPAGRNRIQYF.

The V gene is TRBV5-3, the J gene TRBJ1-2; TRBD1 matches 11 bases. TRBV5-3 is placed among ORFs of uncertain function. The CDR3 extends over 17 amino acids. V was clipped by 4 bases and J by 2 bases; unmatched bases: 10. CDR3 amino acids: CARSLPGQGVLNYGYTF. CDR3 in DNA: TGTGCCAGAAGCCTTCCGGGACAGGGGGTCTTAAACTATGGCTACACCTTC.

The rearrangement uses TRBV5-1 and TRBJ1-2; D gene unclear. With 2 bases removed from V and 1 base from J, the gap between germline ends came to 9 bases. The CDR3 consists of 14 residues. CDR1 and CDR2 from the germline V gene are SGHRS and YFSETQ. The CDR3 nucleotides are TGCGCCAGCAGCTTCCAGACTAATAACTATGGCTACACCTTC. Its translation is CASSFQTNNYGYTF.

The rearrangement joins TRBV14 to TRBJ2-3; D unclear. CDR3 length equals 13 residues. Trimming removed 7 bases at V and 4 bases at J, with 12 bases between. Germline V gene data show CDR1 as SGHDN and CDR2 as FVKESK. CDR3 coding DNA: TGTGCCAGCACTCCCCGATTAGCAGATACGCAGTATTTT. This encodes CASTPRLADTQYF.

V is TRBV6-5 and J is TRBJ2-2; TRBD1 might be the D (5 bases). The CDR3 runs 13 residues. Between the trimmed V and J ends, which lost 2 bases and 10 bases, there was a span of 11 bases. Germline CDR1 MNHEY, CDR2 SVGAGI. The CDR3 spells CASSYQTAEELFF. CDR3 coding DNA: TGTGCCAGCAGTTACCAGACAGCCGAGGAGCTGTTTTTT.

The rearrangement joins TRBV19 to TRBJ2-4; 8 bases agree with TRBD1. CDR1 and CDR2 from the germline V gene are LNHDA and SQIVND (reference sequence). The CDR3 has 14 amino acids. The V and J ends lost 5 bases and 8 bases, in that order; junction bases with no gene match: 8. Here the CDR3 reads CASSPGQVRDIQYF. The CDR3 DNA reads TGTGCCAGTAGTCCGGGACAGGTCCGAGACATTCAGTACTTC.

This clone was picked up one time. This chain joins TRBV5-1 and TRBJ1-1; 7 nucleotides agree with TRBD1. Germline trimming cut 3 bases from V and 1 base from J; bases unmatched to any gene: 6. Germline V gene data show CDR1 as SGHRS and CDR2 as YFSETQ. The CDR3 totals 15 residues. In DNA, the CDR3 is TGCGCCAGCAGCTCAACAGGGGACTGGAACACTGAAGCTTTCTTT. Its protein is CASSSTGDWNTEAFF.

This clone was found once. The chain combines TRBV6-5 with TRBJ2-1, with D perhaps TRBD2 (6 bases). There are 15 residues in the CDR3. Germline values: CDR1 MNHEY, CDR2 SVGAGI. V was trimmed by 7 bases and J by 0 bases, leaving 13 bases between them. CDR3 nucleotides: TGTGCCAGCAAGGGCCTCGGGAGCTCCTACAATGAGCAGTTCTTC. Translated, it gives CASKGLGSSYNEQFF.

This clone was detected only once. CDR3 sequence reads: CASSLDWNTEAFF. The CDR3 DNA is TGTGCCAGCAGCCTGGACTGGAACACTGAAGCTTTCTTT. This rearrangement joins TRBV5-5 to TRBJ1-1, with D unresolved. CDR1 SGHKS and CDR2 YYEKEE come from the germline V gene (reference sequence). The CDR3 is 13 residues long. V was clipped by 4 bases and J by 1 base, with 8 bases between them.

The chain has TRBV3-1 (or the pseudogene TRBV3-2) and TRBJ1-2; unclear D gene. This CDR3 is built from 16 residues. V shed 1 base and J shed 1 base, with 13 bases lying between them. The germline V gene has CDR1 LGHDT and CDR2 YNNKEL (reference sequence). In DNA, the CDR3 is TGTGCCAGCAGCCAAGTGGAGGGTTTGGTTAACTATGGCTACACCTTC. Translated: CASSQVEGLVNYGYTF.

The chain combines TRBV5-8 with TRBJ2-7; D is perhaps TRBD1 (5 bases). The CDR3 length is 14 residues. Per germline, CDR1 SGHTS and CDR2 YDEGEE. The germline V and J ends were trimmed by 0 bases and 6 bases, with 13 bases remaining between them. DNA of the CDR3: TGTGCCAGCAGCTTGGGGGGCAGGGTAAGCGAGCAGTACTTC. This translates into CASSLGGRVSEQYF.

This chain joins TRBV12-3 or TRBV12-4 and TRBJ2-7; 8 nucleotides align to TRBD1. V shed 5 bases and J 6 bases; nucleotides not matched to a gene: 6. This CDR3 comprises 13 residues. CDR3 loop: CASSTGQGFEQYF. The DNA for the CDR3 is TGTGCCAGCAGTACCGGACAGGGATTCGAGCAGTACTTC.

V usage is TRBV5-6 and J usage is TRBJ2-5, with 11 bases fitting TRBD2. The CDR3 has 16 residues. V lost 0 bases, J lost 5 bases, and 6 bases stayed unmatched. Germline assignment: CDR1 SGHDT and CDR2 YYEEEE. CDR3 DNA sequence: TGTGCCAGCAGCTTGGCCGAGACTAGCGGGATTGAGACCCAGTACTTC. Encoded protein: CASSLAETSGIETQYF.

The chain is built from TRBV28 and TRBJ2-5, with 8 nucleotides matching TRBD2. The CDR3 extends over 16 amino acids. Trimming took 7 bases from V and 6 from J; bases not matched to a gene: 16. In germline, CDR1 is MDHEN, CDR2 SYDVKM. CDR3 sequence: CASNSAGGTMVQTQYF. The DNA for the CDR3 is TGTGCCAGCAACTCGGCGGGGGGAACTATGGTCCAGACCCAGTACTTC.

V is TRBV19 and J is TRBJ2-1, with D unresolved. From germline, CDR1 is LNHDA and CDR2 SQIVND (reference sequence). CDR3 length equals 14 residues. V was shortened by 3 bases and J by 5 bases, with 11 bases between the two germline ends. CDR3 protein: CASSIARYDNEQFF. In nucleotides, the CDR3 is TGTGCCAGTAGTATTGCCCGCTACGACAATGAGCAGTTCTTC.

The V and J genes are TRBV2 and TRBJ1-4; D is unresolved. V was pared by 5 bases and J by 2 bases, with 12 bases between. The CDR3 sequence is 15 residues long. Germline V gene sequence: CDR1 SNHLY, CDR2 FYNNEI. The CDR3 loop is CASSPPIATNEKLFF. For the CDR3, the DNA is TGTGCCAGCAGTCCTCCAATAGCCACTAATGAAAAACTGTTTTTT.

V usage is TRBV4-1 and J usage is TRBJ2-5, with 8 bases aligning to TRBD1. V gave up 3 bases and J gave up 3 bases; unmatched junction bases: 15. CDR1 MGHRA and CDR2 YSYEKL come from the germline V gene. The CDR3 length is 18 residues. The CDR3 bases are TGCGCCAGCAGCCAGACGAGTCGGGACAGGAGGGGGGAAGAGACCCAGTACTTC. As protein: CASSQTSRDRRGEETQYF.

The V and J genes are TRBV7-2 and TRBJ2-7, with 10 bases fitting TRBD2. V was clipped by 5 bases and J by 2 bases; unmatched bases: 3. The CDR3 length is 14 residues. Looked up from germline, CDR1 is SGHTA and CDR2 is FQGNSA. CDR3 loop: CASSVSGRTYEQYF. The CDR3, as DNA: TGTGCCAGCAGCGTTAGCGGGAGGACCTACGAGCAGTACTTC. Variable domain in full (rest from reference TRBV7-2 and TRBJ2-7): GAGVSQSPSNKVTEKGKDVELRCDPISGHTALYWYRQSLGQGLEFLIYFQGNSAPDKSGLPSDRFSAERTGGSVSTLTIQRTQQEDSAVYLCASSVSGRTYEQYFGPGTRLTVT.

This chain links TRBV11-2 with TRBJ2-7; 7 bases are shared with TRBD2. The germline gives CDR1 SGHAT, CDR2 FQNNGV. The CDR3 contains 14 residues. V shed 6 bases and J 4 bases; nucleotides not matched to a gene: 9. CDR3 protein: CASRKSGAGYEQYF. CDR3 nucleotides: TGTGCCAGCAGAAAAAGCGGGGCGGGGTACGAGCAGTACTTC. Based on the CDR3 plus reference TRBV11-2 and TRBJ2-7, the full variable domain is EAGVAQSPRYKIIEKRQSVAFWCNPISGHATLYWYQQILGQGPKLLIQFQNNGVVDDSQLPKDRFSAERLKGVDSTLKIQPAKLEDSAVYLCASRKSGAGYEQYFGPGTRLTVT.

V is TRBV11-2 and J is TRBJ1-3, with D perhaps matching TRBD1 (5 bases). CDR1 and CDR2 from the germline V gene are SGHAT and FQNNGV. This CDR3 region has 13 residues. V was clipped by 1 base and J by 10 bases, with 11 bases between them. The chain's CDR3 is CASSLAQGSTIYF. DNA for the CDR3: TGTGCCAGCAGCTTAGCGCAGGGAAGTACCATATATTTT.

This chain connects TRBV7-8 to TRBJ1-1; D possibly corresponds to TRBD1 (6 bases). Trimming removed 5 bases from V and 4 bases from J, with 17 bases in between. CDR1 and CDR2 from the germline V gene are SGHVS and FQNEAQ. The CDR3 has 15 residues. CDR3 region: CASSHLGAGGTEAFF. For the CDR3, the DNA is TGTGCCAGCAGCCACTTGGGGGCAGGTGGCACTGAAGCTTTCTTT.

This clone appeared a few times. The V gene is TRBV2, the J gene TRBJ2-1; D call uncertain. CDR1 and CDR2 (germline): SNHLY, FYNNEI. The CDR3 is 13 amino acids. V was pared by 5 bases and J by 6 bases, with 11 bases between. CDR3 coding DNA: TGTGCCAGCAGTTTCACTGAACTCAATGAGCAGTTCTTC. Translation: CASSFTELNEQFF.

The gene calls are TRBV7-6 and TRBJ2-7; weak D call: TRBD2 (6 bases). Germline loops: CDR1 SGHVS, CDR2 FNYEAQ. The CDR3 is made up of 15 amino acids. V lost 2 bases, J lost 4 bases, and 15 bases lay in between. Here the CDR3 DNA reads TGTGCCAGCAGCTTACCAAGCGGAGGGGTTTACGAGCAGTACTTC. This encodes CASSLPSGGVYEQYF.

Concerning this clone: Sequence at one end of the junction differs from germline and may be a read error. The chain has TRBV5-4 and TRBJ2-5; D possibly corresponds to TRBD2 (6 bases). The CDR3 loop spans 14 amino acids. Germline loops: CDR1 SGHNT, CDR2 YYREEE (reference sequence). CDR3: CASSTYRDSEAQYF. The CDR3 nucleotides read TGTGCCAGCAGCACGTACCGGGACTCAGAGGCCCAGTACTTC. The variable domain in full, with the rest retrieved from reference TRBV5-4 and TRBJ2-5, is ETGVTQSPTHLIKTRGQQVTLRCSSQSGHNTVSWYQQALGQGPQFIFQYYREEENGRGNFPPRFSGLQFPNYSSELNVNALELDDSALYLCASSTYRDSEAQYFGPGTRLLVL.

V and J are TRBV18 and TRBJ2-7, with 14 positions matching TRBD2. CDR1 KGHSH and CDR2 LQKENI come from the germline V gene. Trimming removed 3 bases from V and 3 bases from J; junction bases left unmatched: 4. This CDR3 region has 16 residues. The CDR3 loop reads CASSPYGTSGSYEQYF. The CDR3 nucleotides are TGTGCCAGCTCACCCTACGGGACTAGCGGGAGCTACGAGCAGTACTTC.